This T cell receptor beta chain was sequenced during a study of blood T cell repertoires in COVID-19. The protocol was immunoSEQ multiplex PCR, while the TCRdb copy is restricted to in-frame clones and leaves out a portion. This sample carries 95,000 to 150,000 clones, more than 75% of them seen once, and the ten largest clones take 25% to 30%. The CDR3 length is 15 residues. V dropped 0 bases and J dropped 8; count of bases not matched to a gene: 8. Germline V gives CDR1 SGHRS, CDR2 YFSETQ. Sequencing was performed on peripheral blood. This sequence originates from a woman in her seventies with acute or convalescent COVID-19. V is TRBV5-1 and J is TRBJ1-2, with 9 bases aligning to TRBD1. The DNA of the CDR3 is TGCGCCAGCAGCTTGGAACAGGGGGCGCTGCGGGGCTACACCTTC. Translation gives CASSLEQGALRGYTF. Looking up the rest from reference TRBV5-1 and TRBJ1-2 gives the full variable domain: KAGVTQTPRYLIKTRGQQVTLSCSPISGHRSVSWYQQTPGQGLQFLFEYFSETQRNKGNFPGRFSGRQFSNSRSEMNVSTLELGDSALYLCASSLEQGALRGYTFGSGTRLTVV.